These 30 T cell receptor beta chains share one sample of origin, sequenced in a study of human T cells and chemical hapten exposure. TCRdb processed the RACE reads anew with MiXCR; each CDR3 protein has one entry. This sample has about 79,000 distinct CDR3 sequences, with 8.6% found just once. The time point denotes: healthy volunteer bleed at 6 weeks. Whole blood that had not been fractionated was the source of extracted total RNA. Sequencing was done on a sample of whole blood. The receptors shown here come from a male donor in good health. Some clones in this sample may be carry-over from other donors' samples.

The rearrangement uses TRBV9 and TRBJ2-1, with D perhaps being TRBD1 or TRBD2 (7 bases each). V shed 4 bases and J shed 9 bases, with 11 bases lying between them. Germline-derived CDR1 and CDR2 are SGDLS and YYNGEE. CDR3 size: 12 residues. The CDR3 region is CASSIRGGEQFF. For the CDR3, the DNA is TGTGCCAGCAGCATCAGGGGGGGTGAGCAGTTCTTC.

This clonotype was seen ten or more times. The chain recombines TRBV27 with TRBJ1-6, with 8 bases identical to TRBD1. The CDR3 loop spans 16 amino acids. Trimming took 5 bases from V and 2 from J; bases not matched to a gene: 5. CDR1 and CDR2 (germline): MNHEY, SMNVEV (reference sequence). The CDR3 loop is CASSQPGQAYNSPLHF. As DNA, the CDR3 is TGTGCCAGCAGTCAGCCGGGACAGGCCTATAATTCACCCCTCCACTTT.

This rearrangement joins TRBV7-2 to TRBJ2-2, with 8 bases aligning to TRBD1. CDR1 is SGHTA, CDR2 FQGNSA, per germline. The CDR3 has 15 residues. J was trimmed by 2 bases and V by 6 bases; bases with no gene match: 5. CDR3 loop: CASSRDRLNTGELFF. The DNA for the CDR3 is TGTGCCAGCAGTCGGGACAGGCTCAACACCGGGGAGCTGTTTTTT.

The CDR3 loop is CASSQGQGADTEAFF. The CDR3 coding sequence is TGTGCCAGCAGTCAGGGACAGGGGGCGGACACTGAAGCTTTCTTT. This rearrangement joins TRBV6-6 to TRBJ1-1; 12 bases are shared with TRBD1. The V and J ends lost 5 bases and 3 bases, in that order; junction bases with no gene match: 4. There are 15 residues in the CDR3. Germline assignment: CDR1 MNHNY and CDR2 SVGAGI (reference sequence).

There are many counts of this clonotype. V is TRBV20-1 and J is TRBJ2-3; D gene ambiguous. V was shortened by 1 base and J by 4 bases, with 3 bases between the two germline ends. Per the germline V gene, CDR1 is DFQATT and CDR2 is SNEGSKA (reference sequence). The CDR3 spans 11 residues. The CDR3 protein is CSARVADTQYF. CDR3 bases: TGCAGTGCTAGAGTGGCAGATACGCAGTATTTT.

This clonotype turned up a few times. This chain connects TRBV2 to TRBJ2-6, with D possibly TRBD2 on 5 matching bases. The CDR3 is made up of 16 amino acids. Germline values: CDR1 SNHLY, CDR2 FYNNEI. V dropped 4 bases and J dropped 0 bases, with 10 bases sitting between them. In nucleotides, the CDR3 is TGTGCCAGCAGTGGCGCTCGGGGCTCTGGGGCCAACGTCCTGACTTTC. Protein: CASSGARGSGANVLTF.

The CDR3 protein is CAWSTSGRYYEQYF. DNA of the CDR3: TGTGCCTGGAGTACTAGCGGGAGGTACTACGAGCAGTACTTC. The chain recombines TRBV30 with TRBJ2-7, with 12 nucleotides matching TRBD2. This CDR3 region has 14 residues. J gave up 3 bases and V 2 bases, and 2 bases lay outside the gene matches. CDR1 is GTSNPN, CDR2 SVGIG, per germline (reference sequence).

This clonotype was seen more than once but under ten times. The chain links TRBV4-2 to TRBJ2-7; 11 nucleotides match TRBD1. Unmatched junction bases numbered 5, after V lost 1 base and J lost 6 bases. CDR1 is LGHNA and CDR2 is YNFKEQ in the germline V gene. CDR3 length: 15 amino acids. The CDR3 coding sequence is TGTGCCAGCAGCCAAGGGACAGGGGGCCGGGGCGAGCAGTACTTC. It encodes CASSQGTGGRGEQYF.

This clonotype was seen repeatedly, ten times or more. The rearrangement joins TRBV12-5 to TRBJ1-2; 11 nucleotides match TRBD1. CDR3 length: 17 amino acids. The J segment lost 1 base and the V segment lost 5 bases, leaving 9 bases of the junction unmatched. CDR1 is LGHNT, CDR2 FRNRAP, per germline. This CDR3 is CASGLWTGGQINYGYTF. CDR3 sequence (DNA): TGTGCTAGTGGTCTCTGGACAGGGGGCCAGATTAACTATGGCTACACCTTC.

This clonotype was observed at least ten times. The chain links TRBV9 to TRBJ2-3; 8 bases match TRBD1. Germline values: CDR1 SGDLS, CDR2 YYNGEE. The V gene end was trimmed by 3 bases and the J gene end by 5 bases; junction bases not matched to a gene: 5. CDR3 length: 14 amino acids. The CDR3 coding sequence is TGTGCCAGCAGCGCGGACAGGGTCGAAGATACGCAGTATTTT. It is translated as CASSADRVEDTQYF.

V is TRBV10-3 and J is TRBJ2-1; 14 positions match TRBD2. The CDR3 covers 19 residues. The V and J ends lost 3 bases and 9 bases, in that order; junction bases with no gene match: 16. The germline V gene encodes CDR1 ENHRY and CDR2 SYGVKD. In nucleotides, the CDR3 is TGTGCCATCAGTGACCCCCTCCCGGGACTAGCGGGAGAGGTTGGTGAGCAGTTCTTC. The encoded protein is CAISDPLPGLAGEVGEQFF.

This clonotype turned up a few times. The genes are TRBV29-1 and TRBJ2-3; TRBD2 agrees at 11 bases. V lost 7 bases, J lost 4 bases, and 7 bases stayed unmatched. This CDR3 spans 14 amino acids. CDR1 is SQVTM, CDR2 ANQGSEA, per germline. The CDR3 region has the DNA TGCAGCGGTGCCACTAGCGGGAGTGCAGATACGCAGTATTTT. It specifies CSGATSGSADTQYF.

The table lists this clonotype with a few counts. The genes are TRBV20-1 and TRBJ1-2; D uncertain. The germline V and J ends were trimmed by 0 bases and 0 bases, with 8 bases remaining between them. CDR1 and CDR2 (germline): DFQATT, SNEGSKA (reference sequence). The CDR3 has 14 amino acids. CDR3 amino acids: CSARDNAANYGYTF. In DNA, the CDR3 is TGCAGTGCTAGAGATAACGCAGCTAACTATGGCTACACCTTC.

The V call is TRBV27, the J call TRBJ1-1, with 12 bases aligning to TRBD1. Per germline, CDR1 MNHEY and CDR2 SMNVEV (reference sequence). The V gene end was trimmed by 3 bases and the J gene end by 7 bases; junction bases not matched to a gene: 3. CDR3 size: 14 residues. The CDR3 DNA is TGTGCCAGCAGTTTTGGGACAGGGGGCCTTGAAGCTTTCTTT. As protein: CASSFGTGGLEAFF.

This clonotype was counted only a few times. CDR3: CASSPRQGTDTQYF. CDR3 bases: TGTGCCAGCAGCCCGCGACAGGGCACAGATACGCAGTATTTT. The gene calls are TRBV7-2 and TRBJ2-3; a weak D match, TRBD1 (6 bases). The V end lost 5 bases, the J end lost 1 base, and 10 bases lay between the germline ends. Germline V gives CDR1 SGHTA, CDR2 FQGNSA. This CDR3 contains 14 residues. The whole variable domain, remainder taken from reference TRBV7-2 and TRBJ2-3, is GAGVSQSPSNKVTEKGKDVELRCDPISGHTALYWYRQSLGQGLEFLIYFQGNSAPDKSGLPSDRFSAERTGGSVSTLTIQRTQQEDSAVYLCASSPRQGTDTQYFGPGTRLTVL.

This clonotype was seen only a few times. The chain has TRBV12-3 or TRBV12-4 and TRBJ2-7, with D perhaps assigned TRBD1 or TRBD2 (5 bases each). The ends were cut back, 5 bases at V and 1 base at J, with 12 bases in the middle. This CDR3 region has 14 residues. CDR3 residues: CASSRRDRSYEQYF. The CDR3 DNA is TGTGCCAGCAGTCGCCGGGACCGATCCTACGAGCAGTACTTC.

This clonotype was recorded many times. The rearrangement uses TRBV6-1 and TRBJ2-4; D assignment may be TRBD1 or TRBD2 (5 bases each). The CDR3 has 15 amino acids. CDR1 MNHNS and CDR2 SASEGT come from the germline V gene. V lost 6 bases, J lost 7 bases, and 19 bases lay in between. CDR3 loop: CASRTLRPEGNIQYF. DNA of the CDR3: TGTGCCAGCAGGACCTTGAGGCCAGAGGGGAACATTCAGTACTTC.

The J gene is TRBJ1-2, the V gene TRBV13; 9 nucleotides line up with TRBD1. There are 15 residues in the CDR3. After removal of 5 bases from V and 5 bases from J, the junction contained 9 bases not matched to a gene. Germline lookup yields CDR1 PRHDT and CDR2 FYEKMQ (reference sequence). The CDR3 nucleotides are TGTGCCAGCAGCCCGCCCGGACAGGGGAGATATGGCTACACCTTC. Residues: CASSPPGQGRYGYTF.

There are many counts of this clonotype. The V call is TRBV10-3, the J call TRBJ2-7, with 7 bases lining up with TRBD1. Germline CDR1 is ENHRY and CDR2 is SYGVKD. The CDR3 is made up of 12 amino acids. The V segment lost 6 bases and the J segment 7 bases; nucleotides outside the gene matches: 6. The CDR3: CAISQTGNEQYF. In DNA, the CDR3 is TGTGCCATCAGCCAGACAGGGAATGAGCAGTACTTC.

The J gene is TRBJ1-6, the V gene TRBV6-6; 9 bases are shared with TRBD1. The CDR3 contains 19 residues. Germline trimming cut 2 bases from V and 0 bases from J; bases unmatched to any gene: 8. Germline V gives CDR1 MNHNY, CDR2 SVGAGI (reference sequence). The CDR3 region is CASSYTGTGKSSYNSPLHF. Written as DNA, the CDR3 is TGTGCCAGCAGTTACACCGGGACAGGGAAGAGCTCCTATAATTCACCCCTCCACTTT.

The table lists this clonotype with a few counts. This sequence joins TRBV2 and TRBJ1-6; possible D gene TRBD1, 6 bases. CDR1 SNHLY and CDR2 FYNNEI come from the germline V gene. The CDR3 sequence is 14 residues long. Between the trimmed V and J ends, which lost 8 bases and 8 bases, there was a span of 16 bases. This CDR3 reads CASLIEDRDSPLHF. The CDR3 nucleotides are TGTGCCAGCCTGATTGAGGACAGAGATTCACCCCTCCACTTT.

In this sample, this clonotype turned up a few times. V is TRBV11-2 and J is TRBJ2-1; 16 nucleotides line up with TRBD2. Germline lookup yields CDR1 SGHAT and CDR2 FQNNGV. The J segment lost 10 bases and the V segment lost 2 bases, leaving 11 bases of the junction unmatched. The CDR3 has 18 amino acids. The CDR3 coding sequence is TGTGCCAGCAGCTTAAACTTAGGGACTAGCGGGGGGGCACTGGAGCAGTTCTTC. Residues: CASSLNLGTSGGALEQFF.

The CDR3 region has the DNA TGTGCCAGCAGTTACCTAGGGACAGTCCAAGATGCCCAGTACTTC. Amino acid sequence: CASSYLGTVQDAQYF. J is TRBJ2-5 and V is TRBV6-5, with TRBD1 matching 7 bases. Germline V gene sequence: CDR1 MNHEY, CDR2 SVGAGI. Unmatched junction bases numbered 12, after V lost 2 bases and J lost 9 bases. This CDR3 region has 15 residues.

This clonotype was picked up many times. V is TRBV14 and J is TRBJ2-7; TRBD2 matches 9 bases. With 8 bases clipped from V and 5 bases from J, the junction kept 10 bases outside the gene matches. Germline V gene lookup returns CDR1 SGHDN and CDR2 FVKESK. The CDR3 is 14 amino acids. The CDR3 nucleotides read TGTGCCAGCGCCAGGCGGGAGGGCCGGGACGAGCAGTACTTC. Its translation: CASARREGRDEQYF.

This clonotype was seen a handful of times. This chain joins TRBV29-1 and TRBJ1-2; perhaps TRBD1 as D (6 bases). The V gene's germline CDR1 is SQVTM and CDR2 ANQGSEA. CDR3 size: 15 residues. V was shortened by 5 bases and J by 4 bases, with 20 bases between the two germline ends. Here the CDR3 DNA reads TGCAGCGTTTCAGTACAGGGCTTCAGTAGCTATGGCTACACCTTC. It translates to CSVSVQGFSSYGYTF.

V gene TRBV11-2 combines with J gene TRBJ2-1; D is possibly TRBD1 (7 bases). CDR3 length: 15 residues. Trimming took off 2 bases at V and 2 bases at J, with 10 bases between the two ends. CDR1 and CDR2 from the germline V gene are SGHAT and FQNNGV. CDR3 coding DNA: TGTGCCAGCAGCTTACAGGGGGGAGCCTACAATGAGCAGTTCTTC. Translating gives CASSLQGGAYNEQFF.

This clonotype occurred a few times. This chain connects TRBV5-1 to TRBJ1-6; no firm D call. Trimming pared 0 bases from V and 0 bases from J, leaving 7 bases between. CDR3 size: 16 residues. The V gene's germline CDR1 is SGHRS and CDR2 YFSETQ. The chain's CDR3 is CASSLELSSYNSPLHF. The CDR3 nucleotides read TGCGCCAGCAGCTTGGAATTGAGCTCCTATAATTCACCCCTCCACTTT.

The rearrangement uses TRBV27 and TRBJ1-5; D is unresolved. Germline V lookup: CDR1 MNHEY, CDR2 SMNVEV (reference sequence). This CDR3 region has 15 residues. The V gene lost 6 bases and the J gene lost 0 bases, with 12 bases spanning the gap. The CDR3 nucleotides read TGTGCCAGCAGATTGACGGCAGTTAGCAATCAGCCCCAGCATTTT. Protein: CASRLTAVSNQPQHF.

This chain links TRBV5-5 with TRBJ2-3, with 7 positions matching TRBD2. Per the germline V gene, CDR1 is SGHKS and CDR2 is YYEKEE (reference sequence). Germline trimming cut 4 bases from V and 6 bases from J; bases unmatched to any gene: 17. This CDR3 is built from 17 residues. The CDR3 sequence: CASSMRGAGQAMDTQYF. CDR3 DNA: TGTGCCAGCAGCATGCGGGGAGCGGGGCAGGCGATGGATACGCAGTATTTT.

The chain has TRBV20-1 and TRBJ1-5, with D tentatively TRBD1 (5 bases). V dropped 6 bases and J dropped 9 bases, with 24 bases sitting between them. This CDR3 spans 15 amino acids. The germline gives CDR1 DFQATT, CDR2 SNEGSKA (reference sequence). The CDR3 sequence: CSALPLDSADAPQHF. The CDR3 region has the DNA TGCAGTGCCCTACCCCTAGACAGCGCTGATGCGCCCCAGCATTTT.